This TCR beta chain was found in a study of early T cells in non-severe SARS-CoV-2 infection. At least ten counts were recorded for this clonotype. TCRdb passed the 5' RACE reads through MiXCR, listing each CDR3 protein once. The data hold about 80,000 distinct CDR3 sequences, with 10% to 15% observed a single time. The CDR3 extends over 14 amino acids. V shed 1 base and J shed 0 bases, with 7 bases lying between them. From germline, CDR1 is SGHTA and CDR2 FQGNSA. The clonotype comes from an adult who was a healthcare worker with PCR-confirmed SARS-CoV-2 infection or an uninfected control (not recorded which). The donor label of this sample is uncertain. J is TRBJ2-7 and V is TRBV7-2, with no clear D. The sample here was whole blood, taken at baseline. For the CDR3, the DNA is TGTGCCAGCAGCTTAGTTATCCCCTCCTACGAGCAGTACTTC. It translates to CASSLVIPSYEQYF.